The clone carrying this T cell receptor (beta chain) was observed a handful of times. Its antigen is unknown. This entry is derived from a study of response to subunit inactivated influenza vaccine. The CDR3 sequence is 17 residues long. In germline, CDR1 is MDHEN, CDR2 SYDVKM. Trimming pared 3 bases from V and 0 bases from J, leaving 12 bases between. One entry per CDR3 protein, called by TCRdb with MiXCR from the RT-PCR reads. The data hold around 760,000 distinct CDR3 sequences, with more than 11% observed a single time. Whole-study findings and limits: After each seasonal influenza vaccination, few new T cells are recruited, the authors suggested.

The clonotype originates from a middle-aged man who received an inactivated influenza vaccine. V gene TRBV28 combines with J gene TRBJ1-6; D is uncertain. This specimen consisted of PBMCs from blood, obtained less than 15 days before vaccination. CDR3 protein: CASSFPGKSSYNSPLHF. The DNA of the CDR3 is TGTGCCAGCAGTTTTCCCGGAAAGAGCTCCTATAATTCACCCCTCCACTTT.